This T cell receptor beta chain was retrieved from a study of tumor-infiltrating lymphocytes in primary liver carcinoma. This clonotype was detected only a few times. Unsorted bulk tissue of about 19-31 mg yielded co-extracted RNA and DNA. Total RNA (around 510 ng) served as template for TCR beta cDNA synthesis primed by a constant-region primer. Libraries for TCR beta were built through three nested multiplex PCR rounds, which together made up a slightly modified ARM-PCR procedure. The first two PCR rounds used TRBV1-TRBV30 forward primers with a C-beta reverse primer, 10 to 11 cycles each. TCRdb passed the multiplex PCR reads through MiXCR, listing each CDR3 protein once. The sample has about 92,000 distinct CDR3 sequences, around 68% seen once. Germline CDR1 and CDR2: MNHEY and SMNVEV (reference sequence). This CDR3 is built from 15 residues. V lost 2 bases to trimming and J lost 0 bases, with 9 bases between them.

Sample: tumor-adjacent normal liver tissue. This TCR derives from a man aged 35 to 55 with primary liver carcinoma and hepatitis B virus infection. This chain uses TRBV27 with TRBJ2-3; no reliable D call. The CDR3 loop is CASSLRSASTDTQYF. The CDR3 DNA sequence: TGTGCCAGCAGTTTAAGGTCAGCAAGCACAGATACGCAGTATTTT.